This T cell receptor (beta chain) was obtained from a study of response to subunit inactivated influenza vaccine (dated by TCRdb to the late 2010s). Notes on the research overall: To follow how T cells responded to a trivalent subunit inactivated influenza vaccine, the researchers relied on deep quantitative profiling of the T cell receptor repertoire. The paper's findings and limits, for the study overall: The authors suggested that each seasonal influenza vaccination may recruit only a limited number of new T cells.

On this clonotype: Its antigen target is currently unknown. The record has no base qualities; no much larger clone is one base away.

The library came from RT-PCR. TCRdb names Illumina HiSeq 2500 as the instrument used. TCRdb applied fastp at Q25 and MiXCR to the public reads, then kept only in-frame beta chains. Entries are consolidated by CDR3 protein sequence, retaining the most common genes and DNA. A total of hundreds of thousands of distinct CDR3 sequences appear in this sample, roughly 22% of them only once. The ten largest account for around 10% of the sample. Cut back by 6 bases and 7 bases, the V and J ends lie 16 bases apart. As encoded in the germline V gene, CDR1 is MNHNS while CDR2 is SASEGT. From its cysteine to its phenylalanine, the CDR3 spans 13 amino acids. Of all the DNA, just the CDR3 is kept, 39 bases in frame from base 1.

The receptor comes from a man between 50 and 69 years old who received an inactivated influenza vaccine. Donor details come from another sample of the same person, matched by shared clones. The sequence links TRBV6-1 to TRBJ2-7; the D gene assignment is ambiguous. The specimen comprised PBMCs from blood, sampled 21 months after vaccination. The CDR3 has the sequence CASREQRLGEQYF. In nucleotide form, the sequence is TGTGCCAGCAGAGAACAGCGTTTGGGAGAGCAGTACTTC.